A selection of T cell receptor beta chains follows, all from one sample in a study of blood T cell repertoires in COVID-19. The protocol was immunoSEQ multiplex PCR, while the TCRdb copy is restricted to in-frame clones and leaves out a portion. The sample lists roughly 29,000 clones; about 78% were seen once. The sequenced sample consisted of peripheral blood. Receptors originate from a boy aged 2-9 years with active or convalescent COVID-19. Each CDR3 is given with its conserved first and last residue. D genes are given only for firm matches. Clone size is stated in some rows and not others, as once, few, many or a class when expanded.

V,D,J,size,DNA,CDR3
TRBV25-1,TRBD1,TRBJ1-4,.,TGTGCCAGCAGTGAGGCCCTCAGACAGGGCGAAAAACTGTTTTTT,CASSEALRQGEKLFF
TRBV6-5,TRBD1,TRBJ1-6,.,TGTGCCAGCAGCCAGGGGACAGTCTATAATTCACCCCTCCACTTT,CASSQGTVYNSPLHF
TRBV3-1/TRBV3-2,.,TRBJ1-1,.,TGTGCCAGCACCAACCTCCCCGGGGGAGGTACTGAAGCTTTCTTT,CASTNLPGGGTEAFF
TRBV19,.,TRBJ1-1,.,TGTGCCAGTAGTATCGAGGCATCCGGGAGAAACACTGAAGCTTTCTTT,CASSIEASGRNTEAFF
TRBV7-2,.,TRBJ2-4,.,TGTGCCAGCAGCTTAGCTACAGAGGGGGAAAACATTCAGTACTTC,CASSLATEGENIQYF
TRBV5-4,TRBD2,TRBJ2-3,.,TGTGCCAGCAGCTTGGTAGGCGGGGGGGCAACAGATACGCAGTATTTT,CASSLVGGGATDTQYF
TRBV2,TRBD1,TRBJ1-2,.,TGTGCCAGCAGGGGACAGGGAGTAAATGGCTACACCTTC,CASRGQGVNGYTF
TRBV20-1,.,TRBJ1-1,.,TGCAGTGCTAGCCGGAGGACTGAAGCTTTCTTT,CSASRRTEAFF
TRBV5-1,TRBD1,TRBJ1-4,medium-sized,TGCGCCAGCAGCCGTGGTGGACAGGGAAACAATGAAAAACTGTTTTTT,CASSRGGQGNNEKLFF
TRBV7-6,TRBD1,TRBJ2-4,.,TGTGCCAGCAGCCAGCGGACAGGGACATTAGCCAAAAACATTCAGTACTTC,CASSQRTGTLAKNIQYF
TRBV5-6,TRBD2,TRBJ2-5,.,TGTGCCAGCAGCTCCGGGACTACCGAGACCCAGTACTTC,CASSSGTTETQYF
TRBV19,TRBD2,TRBJ2-1,.,TGTGCCAGTAGTATGATTAGCGGGGGGGCCTGGGGCTCCTACAATGAGCAGTTCTTC,CASSMISGGAWGSYNEQFF
TRBV7-8,.,TRBJ2-4,.,TGTGCCAGCAGTTCCGAGGCGGGGAACATTCAGTACTTC,CASSSEAGNIQYF
TRBV27,.,TRBJ1-2,.,TGTGCCAGCAGTACCCTGACAGGATCCTATGGCTACACCTTC,CASSTLTGSYGYTF
TRBV4-1,TRBD2,TRBJ2-5,.,TGCGCCAGCAGCCAAGATGTCGGACTAGCGGGGGCTTCGTACCAAGAGACCCAGTACTTC,CASSQDVGLAGASYQETQYF
TRBV6-5,TRBD1,TRBJ2-2,.,TGTGCCAGCAATCGGTGGACAGGGGACACCGGGGAGCTGTTTTTT,CASNRWTGDTGELFF
TRBV6-5,.,TRBJ1-1,many,TGTGCCAGCAGTTCCTTAAGGGGCTTCACTGAAGCTTTCTTT,CASSSLRGFTEAFF
TRBV7-2,TRBD2,TRBJ2-5,.,TGTGCCAGCAGCTCTACTAGCGGGAGTGGGACCCAGTACTTC,CASSSTSGSGTQYF
TRBV29-1,TRBD1,TRBJ1-2,many,TGCAGCGTTGACAGGGGGTATGGCTACACCTTC,CSVDRGYGYTF
TRBV28,.,TRBJ1-6,.,TGTGCCAGCAGTTTCCGGTATTCACCCCTCCACTTT,CASSFRYSPLHF
TRBV6-5,.,TRBJ2-6,many,TGTGCCAGCAGGACCGGGGGCTCTGGGGCCAACGTCCTGACTTTC,CASRTGGSGANVLTF
TRBV11-2,.,TRBJ1-5,.,TGTGCCAGCAGCTTAGAGTTACAGGCAGACCAGCCCCAGCATTTT,CASSLELQADQPQHF
TRBV28,.,TRBJ1-2,.,TGTGCCAGCTACGGATCGGGGGTCTATGGCTACACCTTC,CASYGSGVYGYTF
TRBV3-1/TRBV3-2,.,TRBJ2-2,.,TGTGCCAGCAGCCAATATGGACAGCACACCGGGGAGCTGTTTTTT,CASSQYGQHTGELFF
TRBV28,.,TRBJ1-2,.,TGTGCCAGCAGTTTAACGGGCGTTCGGGACTACACCTTC,CASSLTGVRDYTF
TRBV28,.,TRBJ2-7,few,TGTGCCAGCAGTTTATTATCCAGGGAAAACGAGCAGTACTTC,CASSLLSRENEQYF
TRBV6-2/TRBV6-3,TRBD2,TRBJ2-4,.,TGTGCCAGCAGCGCGACCCATCCGGGACTAGCGGGTCGGGAAAGCAAAAACATTCAGTACTTC,CASSATHPGLAGRESKNIQYF
TRBV13,TRBD2,TRBJ2-1,.,TGTGCCAGCAGCTTAGTTTCCCGGCTAGCGGGAGTTTACTACAATGAGCAGTTCTTC,CASSLVSRLAGVYYNEQFF
TRBV14,TRBD2,TRBJ2-7,few,TGTGCCAGCAGCCGAGCGGGAGGGTACGAGCAGTACTTC,CASSRAGGYEQYF
TRBV30,.,TRBJ1-6,.,TGTGCCTCCGCCCAGGGCTTTAATTCACCCCTCCACTTT,CASAQGFNSPLHF
TRBV6-2/TRBV6-3,TRBD1,TRBJ1-1,.,TGTGCCAGCAGTTACCCTTTCACCGGGACAGGGGTCCGGAACACTGAAGCTTTCTTT,CASSYPFTGTGVRNTEAFF
TRBV5-4,TRBD1,TRBJ2-2,.,TGTGCCAGCAGCTCCAAGACAGGGGTGAACACCGGGGAGCTGTTTTTT,CASSSKTGVNTGELFF
TRBV24-1,TRBD1,TRBJ2-5,once,TGTGCCACCAGTGGGTCCCTCCGGGACAGCGAGGGAGAGACCCAGTACTTC,CATSGSLRDSEGETQYF
TRBV3-1/TRBV3-2,TRBD1,TRBJ1-2,.,TGTGCCAGCAGCCAAGATCTGGGACAGCGAATTGCAAGGGTGTATGGCTACACCTTC,CASSQDLGQRIARVYGYTF
TRBV19,TRBD2,TRBJ2-5,.,TGTGGCGCGGGAGCAGCAGAGACCCAGTACTTC,CGAGAAETQYF
TRBV6-2/TRBV6-3,.,TRBJ2-7,few,TGTGCCAGCAGTGCCCGAGGGGGCGAGCAGTACTTC,CASSARGGEQYF
TRBV19,TRBD1,TRBJ2-6,.,TGTGCCAGTAGTCGGGGCAGGGGGAATTCGGGGGCCAACGTCCTGACTTTC,CASSRGRGNSGANVLTF
TRBV10-3,.,TRBJ1-1,.,TGTGCCATCAACAAGAGGCTCGGACAGCTCACTGAAGCTTTCTTT,CAINKRLGQLTEAFF
TRBV9,.,TRBJ1-1,.,TGTGCCAGCAGCGTAGGGCGGGGCACTGAAGCTTTCTTT,CASSVGRGTEAFF
TRBV28,.,TRBJ2-7,few,TGTGCCAGCAGGTTAGCGGTTACCTACGAGCAGTACTTC,CASRLAVTYEQYF